This TCR beta chain comes out of a study of molecular identifiers for immune sequencing clone quantification. The table lists this clonotype with many counts. Its antigen is not identified. Libraries used roughly 20,000 to 1,000,000 sorted naive CD8 T cells and 10%, 30% or 50% RNA input. Study-level points and caveats: Over 97% of effector molecules, yet under 1% of naive-cell molecules, were held by clones above 20 RNA copies.

V was pared by 0 bases and J by 1 base, with 8 bases of the junction left unmatched. Germline V CDR1 and CDR2: SEHNR, FQNEAQ (reference sequence). This CDR3 has 17 amino acids. Previously described methods and listed TCR primers were employed for the bulk TCR libraries. TCRdb called the PCR reads again in MiXCR, with one record for every CDR3 protein. Here the sample spans some 94,000 distinct CDR3 sequences, more than 20% being singletons. This TCR was sampled from a human donor in good health. Some libraries in this study had Jurkat cell RNA spiked in. The chain is built from TRBV7-9 and TRBJ1-1; 7 nucleotides agree with TRBD1. Sequencing was done on a sample of naive CD8+ T cells from blood, with Jurkat cell RNA spiked in. Documented subset: FACS-sorted CD8+CD4-CCR7+CD45RA+ naive T cells. CDR3 DNA sequence: TGTGCCAGCAGCTTAGCAACGAGGGGGCGAGCGAACACTGAAGCTTTCTTT. It codes for CASSLATRGRANTEAFF.